The 2 T cell receptor beta chains listed next were all sequenced from one sample in a study of shared clonotypes between healthy human individuals. Method: immunoSEQ multiplex PCR; TCRdb's copy keeps in-frame clones and lacks some. The table lists some 320,000 clones, roughly 84% of them singletons. Material for sequencing was memory CD8+ T cells sorted from blood. Stated subset: CD45RO+ cells pooled with CCR7-negative TemRA cells. Source of these receptors: a man in his late teens or twenties in good health.

This clone was picked up one time. The rearrangement links TRBV9 to TRBJ1-4; D not resolved. Trimming removed 4 bases from V and 3 bases from J, with 16 bases in between. Germline values: CDR1 SGDLS, CDR2 YYNGEE. The CDR3 totals 16 residues. The CDR3 sequence is CASSKGVGAPNEKLFF. The CDR3 DNA sequence: TGTGCCAGCAGCAAAGGAGTAGGAGCCCCTAATGAAAAACTGTTTTTT.

V usage is TRBV7-6 and J usage is TRBJ2-7, with a weak D call TRBD1 (5 bases). V was clipped by 5 bases and J by 3 bases, with 17 bases between them. CDR1 is SGHVS and CDR2 is FNYEAQ in the germline V gene. The length of the CDR3 is 15 residues. This CDR3 is CASSPHQGSNYEQYF. Written as DNA, the CDR3 is TGTGCCAGCAGCCCCCACCAGGGTTCAAACTACGAGCAGTACTTC. The full variable domain, in which reference TRBV7-6 and TRBJ2-7 provide the parts outside the CDR3, is GAGVSQSPRYKVTKRGQDVALRCDPISGHVSLYWYRQALGQGPEFLTYFNYEAQQDKSGLPNDRFSAERPEGSISTLTIQRTEQRDSAMYRCASSPHQGSNYEQYFGPGTRLTVT.